The next 28 T cell receptor beta chains were all read from a single sample in a study of T cell responses to AZD1222 COVID-19 vaccine. The protocol was immunoSEQ multiplex PCR, while the TCRdb copy is restricted to in-frame clones and leaves out a portion. The sample has roughly 100,000 clones, 80% to 95% seen once. The input for sequencing was peripheral blood, taken 28 days after the second AZD1222 dose. These receptors all come from an adult who received the AZD1222 COVID-19 vaccine.

The chain carries TRBV11-2 and TRBJ2-1; the D gene could be TRBD1 or TRBD2 (5 bases each). Germline V gene sequence: CDR1 SGHAT, CDR2 FQNNGV. V was pared by 5 bases and J by 6 bases, with 20 bases between. The CDR3 length is 16 residues. This CDR3 is CASSASPGTEINEQFF. The CDR3 nucleotides are TGTGCCAGCAGCGCTAGCCCCGGGACGGAGATCAATGAGCAGTTCTTC.

The CDR3 protein is CASSVVPGAAGANVLTF. The DNA for the CDR3 is TGTGCCAGCAGCGTAGTACCGGGGGCAGCTGGGGCCAACGTCCTGACTTTC. The V gene is TRBV9, the J gene TRBJ2-6, with D possibly being TRBD1 or TRBD2 (6 bases each). The CDR3 is 17 residues long. The V and J ends lost 0 bases and 2 bases respectively, with 12 bases between them. Germline V CDR1 and CDR2: SGDLS, YYNGEE. The variable domain in full, completed from reference TRBV9 and TRBJ2-6, reads DSGVTQTPKHLITATGQRVTLRCSPRSGDLSVYWYQQSLDQGLQFLIQYYNGEERAKGNILERFSAQQFPDLHSELNLSSLELGDSALYFCASSVVPGAAGANVLTFGAGSRLTVL.

The chain links TRBV7-2 to TRBJ1-4; 7 nucleotides agree with TRBD1. Germline V CDR1 and CDR2: SGHTA, FQGNSA. Trimming cost V 6 bases and J 5 bases; bases outside gene matches: 9. CDR3 length equals 15 residues. The chain's CDR3 is CASRLWDSSNEKLFF. CDR3 sequence (DNA): TGTGCCAGCAGATTATGGGACAGCTCCAATGAAAAACTGTTTTTT.

J is TRBJ2-7 and V is TRBV5-1; 11 positions agree with TRBD2. CDR3 size: 17 residues. Germline CDR1 reads SGHRS; CDR2 reads YFSETQ. The V segment lost 1 base and the J segment 1 base; nucleotides outside the gene matches: 7. The CDR3 DNA follows: TGCGCCAGCAGCTTGAACACCGGGACTAGCGGTTCCTACGAGCAGTACTTC. Protein sequence: CASSLNTGTSGSYEQYF.

V usage is TRBV29-1 and J usage is TRBJ1-5; possible D gene TRBD1, 6 bases. Per germline, CDR1 SQVTM and CDR2 ANQGSEA. The CDR3 has 13 amino acids. The germline V and J ends were trimmed by 5 bases and 6 bases, with 14 bases remaining between them. Written as DNA, the CDR3 is TGCAGCGTTTTACAGGGTTCAGGTCAGCCCCAGCATTTT. Its translation is CSVLQGSGQPQHF.

This chain connects TRBV7-9 to TRBJ1-1, with TRBD1 as a possible D gene (5 bases). CDR3 length equals 15 residues. Germline V gene lookup returns CDR1 SEHNR and CDR2 FQNEAQ (reference sequence). The ends were cut back, 5 bases at V and 1 base at J, with 14 bases in the middle. DNA of the CDR3: TGTGCCAGCAGCCCAACGTTGGGGGGGAACACTGAAGCTTTCTTT. Amino acid sequence: CASSPTLGGNTEAFF.

This clone was seen a few times. V gene TRBV2 combines with J gene TRBJ1-1; a weak D match, TRBD1 (5 bases). The ends were cut back, 2 bases at V and 6 bases at J, with 7 bases in the middle. CDR1 SNHLY and CDR2 FYNNEI come from the germline V gene. CDR3 size: 12 residues. For the CDR3, the DNA is TGTGCCAGCAGTGAACAGGGTCCTGAAGCTTTCTTT. Residues: CASSEQGPEAFF.

The V gene is TRBV27, the J gene TRBJ1-6; the D gene is possibly TRBD1 (6 bases). Germline V CDR1 and CDR2: MNHEY, SMNVEV (reference sequence). The V gene lost 0 bases and the J gene lost 10 bases, with 22 bases spanning the gap. This CDR3 spans 18 amino acids. The CDR3 DNA reads as TGTGCCAGCAGTTTATCGTCATCCGGGGCAGGGGTGGGATCACCCCTCCACTTT. Translated, it gives CASSLSSSGAGVGSPLHF.

V gene TRBV7-6 combines with J gene TRBJ2-1; TRBD2 aligns across 10 bases. V trimming: 1 base; J trimming: 7 bases; junction bases outside the gene matches: 13. The germline CDR1 and CDR2 sequences are SGHVS and FNYEAQ. The CDR3 loop spans 18 amino acids. CDR3 nucleotide sequence: TGTGCCAGCAGCTTAGGGGGGGGTCTAGCGGGAGTCTTAAATGAGCAGTTCTTC. Its protein product is CASSLGGGLAGVLNEQFF. The whole variable domain, remainder taken from reference TRBV7-6 and TRBJ2-1, is GAGVSQSPRYKVTKRGQDVALRCDPISGHVSLYWYRQALGQGPEFLTYFNYEAQQDKSGLPNDRFSAERPEGSISTLTIQRTEQRDSAMYRCASSLGGGLAGVLNEQFFGPGTRLTVL.

The chain couples TRBV9 to TRBJ1-1; weak D call: TRBD1 (5 bases). CDR1 and CDR2 from the germline V gene are SGDLS and YYNGEE. This CDR3 contains 14 residues. Trimming cost V 4 bases and J 0 bases, with 10 bases left between them. The CDR3 protein is CASSPGTVNTEAFF. The CDR3 nucleotides read TGTGCCAGCAGCCCTGGGACGGTGAACACTGAAGCTTTCTTT.

Note on this clone: Other nucleotide sequences from this sample produce the same CDR3. The genes are TRBV6-5 and TRBJ2-7; TRBD1 matches 11 bases. Germline V gene lookup returns CDR1 MNHEY and CDR2 SVGAGI. V was clipped by 6 bases and J by 4 bases; unmatched bases: 5. This CDR3 is 14 amino acids long. The DNA for the CDR3 is TGTGCCAGCAGGCCTGGACAGGGGGCTTACGAGCAGTACTTC. Amino acid sequence: CASRPGQGAYEQYF.

The V call is TRBV3-1 (or the pseudogene TRBV3-2), the J call TRBJ2-5; 7 nucleotides agree with TRBD1. Germline values: CDR1 LGHDT, CDR2 YNNKEL (reference sequence). Trimming took 4 bases from V and 10 from J; bases not matched to a gene: 3. The CDR3 runs 11 residues. In DNA form, the CDR3 reads TGTGCCAGCAGCCCGGGACAGCACCAGTACTTC. This gives the protein CASSPGQHQYF.

The chain recombines TRBV5-4 with TRBJ2-3; the match to TRBD1 covers 8 bases. CDR3 size: 15 residues. Germline values: CDR1 SGHNT, CDR2 YYREEE (reference sequence). V gave up 0 bases and J gave up 1 base; unmatched junction bases: 1. The CDR3 DNA reads TGTGCCAGCAGCTTGGGGGGACAGGGCACAGATACGCAGTATTTT. Its translation is CASSLGGQGTDTQYF.

This clone was observed once. The chain recombines TRBV7-9 with TRBJ1-1, with D tentatively TRBD1 (6 bases). The CDR3 loop spans 14 amino acids. V lost 5 bases, J lost 4 bases, and 14 bases lay in between. CDR1 is SEHNR, CDR2 FQNEAQ, per germline (reference sequence). For the CDR3, the DNA is TGTGCCAGCAGCGAACAGGGAGGGAGCACTGAAGCTTTCTTT. Residues: CASSEQGGSTEAFF.

V is TRBV28 and J is TRBJ1-1; 10 bases are a match to TRBD1. With 6 bases clipped from V and 5 bases from J, the junction kept 9 bases outside the gene matches. The CDR3 is 15 residues long. CDR1 and CDR2 (germline): MDHEN, SYDVKM. The CDR3 here is CASRLGQGFRTEAFF. CDR3 nucleotide sequence: TGTGCCAGCAGACTGGGACAGGGGTTTCGAACTGAAGCTTTCTTT.

This sequence joins TRBV25-1 and TRBJ2-1, with 7 bases that match TRBD1. J gave up 5 bases and V 3 bases, and 10 bases lay outside the gene matches. Germline CDR1 reads MGHDK; CDR2 reads SYGVNS. CDR3 size: 16 residues. This CDR3 reads CASSDPRTGFNNEQFF. CDR3 DNA: TGTGCCAGCAGTGACCCGCGGACAGGCTTTAACAATGAGCAGTTCTTC.

The chain recombines TRBV7-6 with TRBJ2-3; no definite D call. With 1 base removed from V and 0 bases from J, the gap between germline ends came to 11 bases. This CDR3 has 16 amino acids. CDR1 and CDR2 from the germline V gene are SGHVS and FNYEAQ. CDR3 protein: CASSLEGSASTDTQYF. DNA of the CDR3: TGTGCCAGCAGCTTAGAGGGCAGCGCCAGCACAGATACGCAGTATTTT.

The CDR3 here is CASSLGDTQYF. CDR3 DNA: TGTGCCAGCAGTTTGGGGGATACGCAGTATTTT. V gene TRBV27 combines with J gene TRBJ2-3; D unresolved. There are 11 residues in the CDR3. V was cut by 3 bases and J by 6 bases, with 4 bases left in between. Germline loops: CDR1 MNHEY, CDR2 SMNVEV (reference sequence).

The chain uses TRBV6-2 or TRBV6-3 and TRBJ2-2; D possibly corresponds to TRBD2 (7 bases). The CDR3 covers 11 residues. V dropped 5 bases and J dropped 15 bases, with 13 bases sitting between them. CDR1 is MNHEY and CDR2 is SVGEGT in the germline V gene. The CDR3 DNA reads TGTGCCAGCAGTCAGGGGACTATGGTGTTTTTT. As protein: CASSQGTMVFF.

Here the CDR3 reads CASRSGVWETQYF. The CDR3 DNA follows: TGCGCCAGCAGGAGTGGGGTTTGGGAGACCCAGTACTTC. V is TRBV10-2 and J is TRBJ2-5; the D is unclear. Trimming removed 6 bases from V and 5 bases from J, with 13 bases in between. The germline V gene encodes CDR1 WSHSY and CDR2 SAAADI. The CDR3 runs to 13 residues.

The chain has TRBV5-1 and TRBJ1-1; D remains ambiguous. V lost 0 bases, J lost 1 base, and 7 bases lay in between. The CDR3 spans 14 residues. CDR1 SGHRS and CDR2 YFSETQ come from the germline V gene. The CDR3 DNA is TGCGCCAGCAGCTTGGTTTCTCGGAACACTGAAGCTTTCTTT. Protein: CASSLVSRNTEAFF.

The chain has TRBV27 and TRBJ1-5, with D unresolved. V was cut by 0 bases and J by 3 bases, with 6 bases left in between. CDR3 length: 14 residues. CDR1 is MNHEY, CDR2 SMNVEV, per germline (reference sequence). This chain's CDR3 is CASSLSGNNQPQHF. The DNA of the CDR3 is TGTGCCAGCAGTTTATCTGGAAACAATCAGCCCCAGCATTTT.

This sequence joins TRBV28 and TRBJ1-4, with 10 bases that match TRBD1. Germline values: CDR1 MDHEN, CDR2 SYDVKM. Trimming removed 5 bases from V and 8 bases from J; junction bases left unmatched: 8. This CDR3 contains 15 residues. CDR3 in DNA: TGTGCCAGCAGTCCCCCGGACAGGGGGGGGGAAAAACTGTTTTTT. Protein: CASSPPDRGGEKLFF.

In DNA form, the CDR3 reads TGTGCCTGGAGTGTACGCGCCCTTAGCGGCACTGAAGCTTTCTTT. This gives the protein CAWSVRALSGTEAFF. The chain has TRBV30 and TRBJ1-1; D gene uncertain. Germline loops: CDR1 GTSNPN, CDR2 SVGIG (reference sequence). The CDR3 has 15 amino acids. V shed 0 bases and J shed 4 bases, with 15 bases lying between them.

The CDR3 is CASSYLAGALTGTDTQYF. Here the CDR3 DNA reads TGTGCCAGCAGTTATCTGGCGGGAGCTTTGACGGGCACAGATACGCAGTATTTT. V gene TRBV6-2 or TRBV6-3 combines with J gene TRBJ2-3; 7 bases align to TRBD2. This CDR3 spans 18 amino acids. Trimming took 3 bases from V and 1 from J; bases not matched to a gene: 13. The germline gives CDR1 MNHEY, CDR2 SVGEGT.

The chain couples TRBV7-2 to TRBJ1-1, with D perhaps matching TRBD1 (5 bases). The CDR3 extends over 14 amino acids. V was pared by 6 bases and J by 1 base, with 12 bases between. Germline CDR1 SGHTA, CDR2 FQGNSA. CDR3 bases: TGTGCCAGCAGACCGGGACCGCCGAACACTGAAGCTTTCTTT. This encodes CASRPGPPNTEAFF.

The chain joins TRBV7-2 to TRBJ1-6, with D tentatively TRBD1 (5 bases). CDR1 is SGHTA and CDR2 is FQGNSA in the germline V gene. The CDR3 consists of 14 residues. V lost 5 bases and J lost 7, with 12 bases in between. Here the CDR3 DNA reads TGTGCCAGCAGCCTCGGGGGTAAAAATTCACCCCTCCACTTT. Translation gives CASSLGGKNSPLHF. Complete variable domain (other parts from reference TRBV7-2 and TRBJ1-6): GAGVSQSPSNKVTEKGKDVELRCDPISGHTALYWYRQSLGQGLEFLIYFQGNSAPDKSGLPSDRFSAERTGGSVSTLTIQRTQQEDSAVYLCASSLGGKNSPLHFGNGTRLTVT.

V is TRBV7-9 and J is TRBJ1-2, with D perhaps TRBD1 (6 bases). There are 17 residues in the CDR3. Germline V gene lookup returns CDR1 SEHNR and CDR2 FQNEAQ (reference sequence). V lost 5 bases, J lost 8 bases, and 27 bases lay in between. In nucleotides, the CDR3 is TGTGCCAGCAGCCCCTGGGGGGGGCCACCATCTTTAGGCGGCTACACCTTC. This gives the protein CASSPWGGPPSLGGYTF.